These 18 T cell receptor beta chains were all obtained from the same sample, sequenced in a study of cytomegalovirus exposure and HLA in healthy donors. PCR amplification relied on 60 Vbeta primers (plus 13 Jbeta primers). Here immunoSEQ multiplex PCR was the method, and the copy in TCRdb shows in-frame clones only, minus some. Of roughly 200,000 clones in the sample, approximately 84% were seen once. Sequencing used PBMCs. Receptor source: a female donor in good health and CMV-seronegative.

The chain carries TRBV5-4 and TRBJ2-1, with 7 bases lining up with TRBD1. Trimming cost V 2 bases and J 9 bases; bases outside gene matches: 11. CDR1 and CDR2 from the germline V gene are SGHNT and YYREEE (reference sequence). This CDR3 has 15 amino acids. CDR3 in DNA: TGTGCCAGCAGCTTTGAACTTCTGGGACAGTTTGAGCAGTTCTTC. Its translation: CASSFELLGQFEQFF.

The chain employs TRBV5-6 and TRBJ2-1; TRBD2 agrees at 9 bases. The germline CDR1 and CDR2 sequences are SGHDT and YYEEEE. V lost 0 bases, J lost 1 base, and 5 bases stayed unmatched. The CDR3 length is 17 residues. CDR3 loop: CASSLVGLAPSYNEQFF. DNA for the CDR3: TGTGCCAGCAGCTTGGTAGGACTAGCGCCATCCTACAATGAGCAGTTCTTC.

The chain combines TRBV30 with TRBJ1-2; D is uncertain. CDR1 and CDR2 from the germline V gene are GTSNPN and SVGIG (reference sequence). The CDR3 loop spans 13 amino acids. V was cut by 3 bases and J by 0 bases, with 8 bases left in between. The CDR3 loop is CAWSRTANYGYTF. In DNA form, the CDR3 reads TGTGCCTGGAGCCGAACTGCTAACTATGGCTACACCTTC.

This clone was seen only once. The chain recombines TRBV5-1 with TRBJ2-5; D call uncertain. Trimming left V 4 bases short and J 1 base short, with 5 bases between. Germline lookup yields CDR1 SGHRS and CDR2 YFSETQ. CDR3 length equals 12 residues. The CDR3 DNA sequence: TGCGCCAGCAGCGAGATCCAAGAGACCCAGTACTTC. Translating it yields CASSEIQETQYF.

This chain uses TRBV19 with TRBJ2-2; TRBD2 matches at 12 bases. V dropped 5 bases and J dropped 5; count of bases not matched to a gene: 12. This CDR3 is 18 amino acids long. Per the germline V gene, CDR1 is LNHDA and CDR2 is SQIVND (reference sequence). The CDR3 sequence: CASSPRLAGEGLTGELFF. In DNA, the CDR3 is TGTGCCAGTAGTCCTCGACTAGCGGGGGAAGGTTTGACCGGGGAGCTGTTTTTT.

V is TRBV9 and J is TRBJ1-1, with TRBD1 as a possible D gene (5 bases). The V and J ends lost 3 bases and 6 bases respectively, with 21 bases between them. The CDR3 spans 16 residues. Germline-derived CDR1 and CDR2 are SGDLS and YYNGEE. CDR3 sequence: CASSAIPGGGWSEAFF. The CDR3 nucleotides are TGTGCCAGCAGCGCGATACCTGGGGGGGGGTGGTCTGAAGCTTTCTTT. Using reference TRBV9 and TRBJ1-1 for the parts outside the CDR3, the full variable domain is DSGVTQTPKHLITATGQRVTLRCSPRSGDLSVYWYQQSLDQGLQFLIQYYNGEERAKGNILERFSAQQFPDLHSELNLSSLELGDSALYFCASSAIPGGGWSEAFFGQGTRLTVV.

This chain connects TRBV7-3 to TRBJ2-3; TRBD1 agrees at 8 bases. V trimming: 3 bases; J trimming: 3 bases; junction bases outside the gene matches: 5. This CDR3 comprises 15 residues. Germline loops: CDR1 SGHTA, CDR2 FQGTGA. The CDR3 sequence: CASSFHRGRTDTQYF. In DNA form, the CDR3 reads TGTGCCAGCAGCTTTCACAGGGGGAGGACAGATACGCAGTATTTT.

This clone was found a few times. CDR3 DNA sequence: TGTGCCAGCAGCGCAGGTGGGGCAGTCCAAGAGACCCAGTACTTC. As protein: CASSAGGAVQETQYF. The chain is built from TRBV9 and TRBJ2-5; a possible D gene is TRBD1 (5 bases). The germline gives CDR1 SGDLS, CDR2 YYNGEE. The CDR3 consists of 15 residues. Trimming left V 3 bases short and J 1 base short, with 13 bases between.

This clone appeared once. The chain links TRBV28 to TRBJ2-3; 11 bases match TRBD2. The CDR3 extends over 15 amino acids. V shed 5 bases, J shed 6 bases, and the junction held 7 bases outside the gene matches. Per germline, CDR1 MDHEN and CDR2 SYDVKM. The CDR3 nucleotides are TGTGCCAGCAGTCTTAGCGGGGGGGGGAGTGATACGCAGTATTTT. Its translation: CASSLSGGGSDTQYF. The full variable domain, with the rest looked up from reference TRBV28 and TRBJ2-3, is DVKVTQSSRYLVKRTGEKVFLECVQDMDHENMFWYRQDPGLGLRLIYFSYDVKMKEKGDIPEGYSVSREKKERFSLILESASTNQTSMYLCASSLSGGGSDTQYFGPGTRLTVL.

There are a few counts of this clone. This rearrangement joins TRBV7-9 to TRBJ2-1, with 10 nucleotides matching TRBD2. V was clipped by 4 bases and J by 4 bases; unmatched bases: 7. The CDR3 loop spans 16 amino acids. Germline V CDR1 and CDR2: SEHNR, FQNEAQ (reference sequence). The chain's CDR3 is CASSSLAGESYNEQFF. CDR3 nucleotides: TGTGCCAGCAGCTCCCTAGCGGGAGAATCGTACAATGAGCAGTTCTTC.

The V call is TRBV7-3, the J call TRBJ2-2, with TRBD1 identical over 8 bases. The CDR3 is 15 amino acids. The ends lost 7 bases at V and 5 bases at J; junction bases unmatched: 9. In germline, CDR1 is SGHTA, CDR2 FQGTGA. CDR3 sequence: CASIVGQDGTGELFF. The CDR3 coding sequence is TGTGCCAGCATCGTGGGACAGGACGGAACCGGGGAGCTGTTTTTT.

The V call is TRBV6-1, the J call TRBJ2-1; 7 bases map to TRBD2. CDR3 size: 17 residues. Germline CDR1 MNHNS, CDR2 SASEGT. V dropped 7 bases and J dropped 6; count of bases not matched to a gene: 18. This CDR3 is CASTEAYITSVTNEQFF. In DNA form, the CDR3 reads TGTGCCAGCACCGAAGCGTATATAACTAGCGTGACCAATGAGCAGTTCTTC.

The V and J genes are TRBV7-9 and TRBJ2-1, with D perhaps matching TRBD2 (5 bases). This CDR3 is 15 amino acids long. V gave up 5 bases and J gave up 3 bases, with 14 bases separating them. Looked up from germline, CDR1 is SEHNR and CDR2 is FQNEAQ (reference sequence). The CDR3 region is CASSPSGLLYNEQFF. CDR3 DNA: TGTGCCAGCAGCCCCTCAGGACTCCTCTACAATGAGCAGTTCTTC.

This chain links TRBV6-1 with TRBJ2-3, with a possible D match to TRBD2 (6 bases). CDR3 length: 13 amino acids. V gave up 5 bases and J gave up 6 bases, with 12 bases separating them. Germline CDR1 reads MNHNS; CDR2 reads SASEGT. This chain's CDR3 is CASSWDWGDTQYF. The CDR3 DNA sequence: TGTGCCAGCAGTTGGGACTGGGGGGATACGCAGTATTTT.

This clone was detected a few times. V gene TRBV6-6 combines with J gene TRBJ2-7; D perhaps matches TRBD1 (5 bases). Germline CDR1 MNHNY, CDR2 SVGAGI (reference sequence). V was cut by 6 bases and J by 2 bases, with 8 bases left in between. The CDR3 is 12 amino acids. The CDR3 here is CASRDIAYEQYF. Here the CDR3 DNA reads TGTGCCAGCAGGGACATTGCCTACGAGCAGTACTTC.

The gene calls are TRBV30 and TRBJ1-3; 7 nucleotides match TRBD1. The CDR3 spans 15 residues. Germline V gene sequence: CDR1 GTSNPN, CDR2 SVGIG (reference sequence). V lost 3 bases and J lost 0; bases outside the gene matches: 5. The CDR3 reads CAWSRDSISGNTIYF. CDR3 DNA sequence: TGTGCCTGGAGCCGGGACAGCATCTCTGGAAACACCATATATTTT.

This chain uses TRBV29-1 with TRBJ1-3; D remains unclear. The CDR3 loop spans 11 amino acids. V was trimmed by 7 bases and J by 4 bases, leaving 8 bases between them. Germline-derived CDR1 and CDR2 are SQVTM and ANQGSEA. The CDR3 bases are TGCAGCGCTCGCCAGGGAAACACCATATATTTT. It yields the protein CSARQGNTIYF.

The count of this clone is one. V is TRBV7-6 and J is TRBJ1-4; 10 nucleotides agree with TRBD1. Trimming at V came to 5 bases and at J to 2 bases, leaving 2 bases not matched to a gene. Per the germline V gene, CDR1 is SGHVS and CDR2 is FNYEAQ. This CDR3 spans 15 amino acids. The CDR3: CASSRDRGTNEKLFF. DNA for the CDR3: TGTGCCAGCAGCCGGGACAGGGGTACTAATGAAAAACTGTTTTTT.